This record covers a single TCR beta chain. This record comes from a study of OX40 agonist ivuxolimab in advanced cancers. Profiling relied on immunoSEQ multiplex PCR, and the TCRdb table lists in-frame clones only, not all of them. The sample shows about 95,000 clones, 91% of them seen only once. With 4 bases removed from V and 10 bases from J, the gap between germline ends came to 16 bases. Germline lookup yields CDR1 SGHRS and CDR2 YFSETQ. The CDR3 sequence is 13 residues long. This material consisted of CD4+ or CD8+ T cells sorted from blood, taken in a trial of the OX40 agonist ivuxolimab. This receptor was taken from an adult with an advanced solid tumor such as melanoma, head and neck, liver or kidney cancer. The chain couples TRBV5-1 to TRBJ2-3; possible D gene TRBD2, 6 bases. CDR3 nucleotide sequence: TGCGCCAGCAGCGGTGCGGGGTCTACCCCGCAGTATTTT. It yields the protein CASSGAGSTPQYF.